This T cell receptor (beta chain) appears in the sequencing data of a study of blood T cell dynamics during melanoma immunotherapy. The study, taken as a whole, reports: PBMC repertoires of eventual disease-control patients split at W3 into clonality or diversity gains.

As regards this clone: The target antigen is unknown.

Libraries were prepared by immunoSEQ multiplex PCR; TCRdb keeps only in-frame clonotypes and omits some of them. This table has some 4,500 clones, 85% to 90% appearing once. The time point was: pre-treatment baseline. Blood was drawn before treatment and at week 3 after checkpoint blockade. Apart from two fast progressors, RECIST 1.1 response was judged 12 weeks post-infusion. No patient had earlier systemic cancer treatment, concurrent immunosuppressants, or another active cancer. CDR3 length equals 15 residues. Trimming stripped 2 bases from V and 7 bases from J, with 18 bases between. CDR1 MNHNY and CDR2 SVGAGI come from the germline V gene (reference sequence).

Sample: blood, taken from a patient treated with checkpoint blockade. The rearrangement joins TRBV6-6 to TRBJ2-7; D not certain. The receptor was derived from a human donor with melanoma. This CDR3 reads CASSYRALRNGEQYF. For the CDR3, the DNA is TGTGCCAGCAGTTACCGAGCCCTCAGGAACGGGGAGCAGTACTTC.